This record concerns one T cell receptor (beta chain) sequence. Its antigen is not identified. The sequenced template was cDNA made from the entire isolated RNA. The table came from immunoSEQ multiplex PCR; TCRdb's copy has only in-frame clones and leaves some out. Of about 170,000 clones listed, approximately 8.4% are singletons. Germline V CDR1 and CDR2: SGHRS, YFSETQ. The CDR3 is made up of 14 amino acids. V lost 2 bases to trimming and J lost 4 bases, with 10 bases between them. These data originate in a study of beta chain features in type 1 diabetes. The study, taken as a whole, reports: Shorter TCRB CDR3s, moderately but significantly so, were found in Type 1 diabetes patients in all four CD4+ subsets.

The rearrangement joins TRBV5-1 to TRBJ1-3; D is ambiguous. The receptor comes from a man younger than 30 with type 1 diabetes. Source material: central memory CD4+ T cells from blood. The CDR3 sequence: CASSFDGSGNTIYF. In DNA, the CDR3 is TGCGCCAGCAGCTTCGACGGGAGCGGAAACACCATATATTTT.